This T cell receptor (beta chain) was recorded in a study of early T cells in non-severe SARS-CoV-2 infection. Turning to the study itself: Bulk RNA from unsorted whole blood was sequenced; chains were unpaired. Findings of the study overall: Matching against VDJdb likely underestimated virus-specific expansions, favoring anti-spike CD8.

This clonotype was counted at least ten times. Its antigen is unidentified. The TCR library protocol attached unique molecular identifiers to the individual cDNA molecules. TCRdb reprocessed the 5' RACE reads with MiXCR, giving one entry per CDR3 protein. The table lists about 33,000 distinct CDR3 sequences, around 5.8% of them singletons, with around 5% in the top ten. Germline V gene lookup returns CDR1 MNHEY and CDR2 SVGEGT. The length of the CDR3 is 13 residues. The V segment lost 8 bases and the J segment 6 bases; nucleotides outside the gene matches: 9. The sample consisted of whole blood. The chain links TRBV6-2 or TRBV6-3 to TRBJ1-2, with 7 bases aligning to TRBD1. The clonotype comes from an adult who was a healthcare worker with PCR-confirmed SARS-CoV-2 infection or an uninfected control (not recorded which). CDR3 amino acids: CASSIGTADGYTF. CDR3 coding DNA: TGTGCCAGCTCTATCGGGACAGCGGATGGCTACACCTTC.